Presented here are 32 T cell receptor beta chains from one specimen sequenced in a study of shared T cell receptors in the human thymus. Sequenced by immunoSEQ multiplex PCR; TCRdb stores in-frame clones only, minus some. The sample has around 730,000 clones, 80% to 90% seen once; the top ten hold more than 0.01%. A further study also used this sample, focusing on human thymus T cells.

Input material: thymocytes. Source of these receptors: a girl under three years old with a congenital heart defect.

This clone was recorded only once. V is TRBV9 and J is TRBJ1-4; 9 positions agree with TRBD1. Germline-derived CDR1 and CDR2 are SGDLS and YYNGEE. V shed 0 bases and J 8 bases; nucleotides not matched to a gene: 5. There are 15 residues in the CDR3. The CDR3 DNA is TGTGCCAGCAGCGTAGTCGGGACAGGGAGGGAAAAACTGTTTTTT. Residues: CASSVVGTGREKLFF.

The V call is TRBV6-1, the J call TRBJ2-1, with TRBD2 as a possible D gene (7 bases). This CDR3 spans 14 amino acids. V was trimmed by 7 bases and J by 7 bases, leaving 17 bases between them. Germline V CDR1 and CDR2: MNHNS, SASEGT. The CDR3: CASILGGPVNEQFF. The DNA of the CDR3 is TGTGCCAGCATCCTGGGGGGGCCTGTGAATGAGCAGTTCTTC.

The rearrangement uses TRBV12-5 and TRBJ2-1; no firm D call. The CDR3 runs to 20 residues. The germline CDR1 and CDR2 sequences are LGHNT and FRNRAP. Trimming took 8 bases from V and 8 from J, leaving 37 bases between them. The CDR3 loop reads CASQPYPGPMRYKSVDEQFF. The CDR3 bases are TGTGCTAGTCAACCTTATCCTGGTCCAATGCGGTACAAGTCGGTCGATGAGCAGTTCTTC.

The chain combines TRBV5-6 with TRBJ1-1; the D gene is possibly TRBD1 (5 bases). The germline V gene has CDR1 SGHDT and CDR2 YYEEEE. The V end was cut by 5 bases, the J end by 1 base, with 21 bases between. This CDR3 is 17 amino acids long. CDR3 in DNA: TGTGCCAGCAGTTGCGGGACCGGGGGGATCTCGAACACTGAAGCTTTCTTT. Translating gives CASSCGTGGISNTEAFF. Combining the CDR3 with reference TRBV5-6 and TRBJ1-1 gives the whole variable domain DAGVTQSPTHLIKTRGQQVTLRCSPKSGHDTVSWYQQALGQGPQFIFQYYEEEERQRGNFPDRFSGHQFPNYSSELNVNALLLGDSALYLCASSCGTGGISNTEAFFGQGTRLTVV.

The chain is built from TRBV7-2 and TRBJ2-3; TRBD2 might be the D (6 bases). Trimming removed 5 bases at V and 6 bases at J, with 18 bases between. The CDR3 has 15 amino acids. From germline, CDR1 is SGHTA and CDR2 FQGNSA. DNA for the CDR3: TGTGCCAGCAGCCTCGCGGGACTGGCCGCCGATACGCAGTATTTT. Encoded protein: CASSLAGLAADTQYF.

The chain recombines TRBV4-3 with TRBJ2-7; D is unresolved. Germline V gives CDR1 LGHNA, CDR2 YSLEER. Trimming left V 1 base short and J 0 bases short, with 10 bases between. The CDR3 has 15 residues. In DNA, the CDR3 is TGCGCCAGCAGCCAAGGGTGCAACGGCTCCTACGAGCAGTACTTC. Its translation: CASSQGCNGSYEQYF.

The rearrangement joins TRBV5-1 to TRBJ1-2, with D perhaps matching TRBD1 (6 bases). Germline assignment: CDR1 SGHRS and CDR2 YFSETQ. The CDR3 length is 17 residues. V lost 3 bases and J 2 bases, leaving 20 bases between the germline ends. The CDR3 DNA sequence: TGCGCCAGCAGCTGCGACCCTCCGGGACACGCAAACTATGGCTACACCTTC. Translating gives CASSCDPPGHANYGYTF.

The V gene is TRBV5-6, the J gene TRBJ1-5; D is unclear. The CDR3 is 16 residues long. The V gene's germline CDR1 is SGHDT and CDR2 YYEEEE. The V gene lost 1 base and the J gene lost 2 bases, with 13 bases spanning the gap. CDR3 nucleotide sequence: TGTGCCAGCAGCTTGTGGGCCCCTTTTGGCAATCAGCCCCAGCATTTT. This codes for CASSLWAPFGNQPQHF. The entire variable domain, with the rest obtained from reference TRBV5-6 and TRBJ1-5, is as follows: DAGVTQSPTHLIKTRGQQVTLRCSPKSGHDTVSWYQQALGQGPQFIFQYYEEEERQRGNFPDRFSGHQFPNYSSELNVNALLLGDSALYLCASSLWAPFGNQPQHFGDGTRLSIL.

V is TRBV6-5 and J is TRBJ1-5; the D gene is possibly TRBD1 (5 bases). The CDR3 covers 13 residues. The germline gives CDR1 MNHEY, CDR2 SVGAGI. Trimming took 6 bases from V and 9 from J, leaving 15 bases between them. CDR3: CASSPGNPWPQHF. In nucleotides, the CDR3 is TGTGCCAGCAGCCCAGGGAACCCATGGCCCCAGCATTTT.

The chain couples TRBV4-1 to TRBJ2-7; 8 positions agree with TRBD2. The CDR3 spans 16 residues. Germline V gene sequence: CDR1 MGHRA, CDR2 YSYEKL. The V segment lost 0 bases and the J segment 1 base; nucleotides outside the gene matches: 5. In DNA form, the CDR3 reads TGCGCCAGCAGCCAAGATCGGTTAGCGGGGTCCTACGAGCAGTACTTC. The encoded protein is CASSQDRLAGSYEQYF.

This rearrangement joins TRBV27 to TRBJ1-4; D gene ambiguous. This CDR3 is built from 16 residues. V was clipped by 3 bases and J by 4 bases, with 15 bases between them. Germline values: CDR1 MNHEY, CDR2 SMNVEV (reference sequence). CDR3 sequence (DNA): TGTGCCAGCAGTTTTTTGGGGAGTCCGATTAATGAAAAACTGTTTTTT. Protein product: CASSFLGSPINEKLFF.

The chain has TRBV2 and TRBJ1-4; 11 positions match TRBD1. Germline assignment: CDR1 SNHLY and CDR2 FYNNEI. The CDR3 is 16 amino acids. Trimming cost V 7 bases and J 0 bases; bases outside gene matches: 4. The CDR3 nucleotides read TGTGCCAGCAACCAGGGACAGGGGGCAACTAATGAAAAACTGTTTTTT. As protein: CASNQGQGATNEKLFF.

The chain is built from TRBV19 and TRBJ1-6; possible D gene TRBD1, 5 bases. The CDR3 runs to 16 residues. Trimming pared 4 bases from V and 0 bases from J, leaving 10 bases between. Germline V lookup: CDR1 LNHDA, CDR2 SQIVND (reference sequence). The CDR3 loop is CASSTGHGSYNSPLHF. CDR3 in DNA: TGTGCCAGTAGTACAGGGCACGGCTCCTATAATTCACCCCTCCACTTT.

The rearrangement uses TRBV7-6 and TRBJ1-6, with a possible D match to TRBD1 (5 bases). V was trimmed by 3 bases and J by 6 bases, leaving 9 bases between them. This CDR3 has 14 amino acids. CDR1 is SGHVS, CDR2 FNYEAQ, per germline. In nucleotides, the CDR3 is TGTGCCAGCAGCTTTGGGGCCTTTAATTCACCCCTCCACTTT. This translates into CASSFGAFNSPLHF.

The chain has TRBV9 and TRBJ2-1; TRBD1 aligns across 7 bases. Germline assignment: CDR1 SGDLS and CDR2 YYNGEE. The CDR3 totals 18 residues. The V gene end was trimmed by 4 bases and the J gene end by 7 bases; junction bases not matched to a gene: 20. CDR3 sequence: CASSPRPSTMNRGNEQFF. CDR3 coding DNA: TGTGCCAGCAGCCCCAGGCCTAGCACTATGAACAGGGGTAATGAGCAGTTCTTC.

V is TRBV27 and J is TRBJ2-2; 8 bases line up with TRBD1. CDR3 length equals 18 residues. Per the germline V gene, CDR1 is MNHEY and CDR2 is SMNVEV (reference sequence). V dropped 0 bases and J dropped 5; count of bases not matched to a gene: 11. The CDR3, as DNA: TGTGCCAGCAGTTTATCGATCTGGCAGGGGGCTAGGACCGGGGAGCTGTTTTTT. Amino acids: CASSLSIWQGARTGELFF.

The rearrangement uses TRBV27 and TRBJ1-5; D gene unclear. Germline V gives CDR1 MNHEY, CDR2 SMNVEV (reference sequence). Trimming left V 4 bases short and J 2 bases short, with 27 bases between. The CDR3 is made up of 20 amino acids. The CDR3: CASSSLKLSLPGTRNQPQHF. CDR3 coding DNA: TGTGCCAGCAGTTCCCTCAAACTGTCCCTACCGGGTACCCGCAATCAGCCCCAGCATTTT.

This clone was detected a few times. The chain combines TRBV5-6 with TRBJ1-2; D possibly corresponds to TRBD1 (5 bases). There are 12 residues in the CDR3. Trimming shortened V by 2 bases and J by 8 bases, and 10 bases separated the two germline ends. Germline CDR1 and CDR2: SGHDT and YYEEEE. The CDR3 spells CASSLGQRGYTF. CDR3 in DNA: TGTGCCAGCAGCTTAGGACAAAGGGGCTACACCTTC.

V is TRBV27 and J is TRBJ1-4; weak D call: TRBD1 (5 bases). Per the germline V gene, CDR1 is MNHEY and CDR2 is SMNVEV (reference sequence). This CDR3 is built from 15 residues. V gave up 8 bases and J gave up 8 bases, with 21 bases separating them. This CDR3 reads CASRHLGVPREKLFF. The CDR3 nucleotides are TGTGCCAGCCGACATTTAGGGGTTCCTAGGGAAAAACTGTTTTTT. The entire variable domain, with the rest obtained from reference TRBV27 and TRBJ1-4, is as follows: EAQVTQNPRYLITVTGKKLTVTCSQNMNHEYMSWYRQDPGLGLRQIYYSMNVEVTDKGDVPEGYKVSRKEKRNFPLILESPSPNQTSLYFCASRHLGVPREKLFFGSGTQLSVL.

CDR3 coding DNA: TGCGCCAGCAGTCAAGGGGGGGCCCAAACCCTAGAGCAGTTCTTC. It specifies CASSQGGAQTLEQFF. V usage is TRBV23-1 and J usage is TRBJ2-1; D possibly corresponds to TRBD2 (7 bases). TRBV23-1 is an open reading frame whose function is uncertain. The CDR3 loop spans 15 amino acids. V was trimmed by 2 bases and J by 10 bases, leaving 18 bases between them.

This sequence joins TRBV5-1 and TRBJ2-3; D may be TRBD1 (5 bases). The CDR3 totals 17 residues. In germline, CDR1 is SGHRS, CDR2 YFSETQ. Trimming left V 4 bases short and J 0 bases short, with 18 bases between. Here the CDR3 reads CASSRVETQESTDTQYF. The CDR3 DNA reads TGCGCCAGCAGCCGGGTGGAGACACAGGAGAGCACAGATACGCAGTATTTT. Full variable domain (missing parts from reference TRBV5-1 and TRBJ2-3): KAGVTQTPRYLIKTRGQQVTLSCSPISGHRSVSWYQQTPGQGLQFLFEYFSETQRNKGNFPGRFSGRQFSNSRSEMNVSTLELGDSALYLCASSRVETQESTDTQYFGPGTRLTVL.

J is TRBJ1-4 and V is TRBV7-2; 12 bases line up with TRBD1. CDR1 SGHTA and CDR2 FQGNSA come from the germline V gene. With 1 base clipped from V and 12 bases from J, the junction kept 12 bases outside the gene matches. This CDR3 comprises 17 residues. The CDR3 region is CASSLEVGTGGDGELFF. The CDR3 nucleotides are TGTGCCAGCAGCTTAGAAGTAGGGACAGGGGGCGACGGGGAACTGTTTTTT.

The V call is TRBV10-2, the J call TRBJ1-1; TRBD1 is a possible D gene (6 bases). CDR1 and CDR2 (germline): WSHSY, SAAADI. Trimming removed 0 bases at V and 6 bases at J, with 14 bases between. The CDR3 extends over 15 amino acids. The CDR3 DNA sequence: TGCGCCAGCAGTGAGTCAGAGGGGGTGGACGCTGAAGCTTTCTTT. Translated: CASSESEGVDAEAFF.

The V call is TRBV27, the J call TRBJ2-3; 7 positions agree with TRBD1. J gave up 1 base and V 6 bases, and 10 bases lay outside the gene matches. This CDR3 comprises 16 residues. Germline V gene lookup returns CDR1 MNHEY and CDR2 SMNVEV (reference sequence). CDR3 DNA: TGTGCCAGCAGCGAGCTCGGACAGGATTGCACAGATACGCAGTATTTT. As protein: CASSELGQDCTDTQYF.

This chain joins TRBV28 and TRBJ1-2; no firm D call. The CDR3 contains 13 residues. Germline CDR1 is MDHEN and CDR2 is SYDVKM. Trimming took 4 bases from V and 5 from J, leaving 11 bases between them. The CDR3 nucleotides read TGTGCCAGCAGTTCCCGGACTGATTATGGCTACACCTTC. This encodes CASSSRTDYGYTF.

In this sample, this clone turned up once. The gene calls are TRBV27 and TRBJ1-5; possibly TRBD1 for D (6 bases). The V end was cut by 4 bases, the J end by 7 bases, with 11 bases between. Germline CDR1 MNHEY, CDR2 SMNVEV (reference sequence). CDR3 length equals 13 residues. The CDR3 protein is CASSWDIEQPQHF. Here the CDR3 DNA reads TGTGCCAGCAGTTGGGACATTGAGCAGCCCCAGCATTTT.

V is TRBV7-9 and J is TRBJ1-2, with 8 bases fitting TRBD1. There are 15 residues in the CDR3. From germline, CDR1 is SEHNR and CDR2 FQNEAQ (reference sequence). J lost 8 bases, V lost 6 bases, and 14 bases had no gene match. The CDR3 nucleotides read TGTGCCAGCAGACCTCCAGGGGACAGGCCGTACGGCTACACCTTC. Protein product: CASRPPGDRPYGYTF.

V usage is TRBV18 and J usage is TRBJ1-1; 8 nucleotides match TRBD1. The CDR3 extends over 17 amino acids. CDR1 is KGHSH, CDR2 LQKENI, per germline. Trimming took 3 bases from V and 4 from J; bases not matched to a gene: 13. CDR3 region: CASSPGFGQGRTTEAFF. The DNA for the CDR3 is TGTGCCAGCTCACCGGGATTTGGACAGGGTAGGACCACTGAAGCTTTCTTT.

The chain carries TRBV6-4 and TRBJ1-5; 7 bases fit TRBD1. With 10 bases clipped from V and 0 bases from J, the junction kept 12 bases outside the gene matches. The CDR3 is 16 residues long. Germline CDR1 reads MRHNA; CDR2 reads SNTAGT. The CDR3 loop reads CATPQGRANSNQPQHF. For the CDR3, the DNA is TGTGCCACCCCACAGGGGCGAGCTAATAGCAATCAGCCCCAGCATTTT.

This sequence joins TRBV6-4 and TRBJ1-6; D unresolved. The CDR3 has 17 amino acids. The germline CDR1 and CDR2 sequences are MRHNA and SNTAGT. V lost 5 bases, J lost 2 bases, and 16 bases lay in between. This CDR3 reads CASSMVGVGTYNSPLHF. CDR3 sequence (DNA): TGTGCCAGCAGTATGGTCGGGGTTGGGACCTATAATTCACCCCTCCACTTT.

This chain connects TRBV9 to TRBJ2-1, with TRBD2 matching over 7 bases. CDR1 is SGDLS and CDR2 is YYNGEE in the germline V gene. The V segment lost 4 bases and the J segment 6 bases; nucleotides outside the gene matches: 7. This CDR3 has 14 amino acids. The CDR3 nucleotides are TGTGCCAGCAGCACTGGGACTAAGTCCAATGAGCAGTTCTTC. It yields the protein CASSTGTKSNEQFF.

This rearrangement joins TRBV5-4 to TRBJ1-2; no clear D. The CDR3 has 14 residues. Trimming took off 3 bases at V and 3 bases at J, with 12 bases between the two ends. The germline V gene encodes CDR1 SGHNT and CDR2 YYREEE (reference sequence). CDR3 region: CASSSQDGDYGYTF. The CDR3 coding sequence is TGTGCCAGCAGCTCCCAGGACGGGGACTATGGCTACACCTTC.